This TCR beta chain was found in a study of blood T cell repertoires in COVID-19 (dated by TCRdb to 2020 to 2022). A note on the overall study: Collaborator samples came from the United States, Italy and Spain and covered acute and convalescent phases of COVID-19. The material from the prospective study consisted of cDNA or gDNA derived from T cells, B-cell-depleted T cells, or PBMCs. Deeply sampled blood TCRbeta repertoires from subjects exposed to, actively infected with, or recovered from COVID-19 were included in the dataset. The repertoires were released in a freely available public database meant as a resource for research on the immune response to SARS-CoV-2. Samples were obtained from the ongoing ImmuneRACE study (first 160 participants) and from some 1,300 subjects provided by 6 global collaborators. Sample metadata almost always included a de-identified subject ID, COVID-19 status, age in years and sex. Where available, HLA class I and class II types were obtained from metadata supplied by the sample provider rather than from assay-based typing. General study outcomes and caveats: The amount of clinical and demographic metadata varied by source and participant and was provided uncurated.

Whole blood was collected in K2EDTA tubes by collaborating institutions according to the institutions' own protocols. For TCRbeta analysis, collaborator samples were shipped as frozen whole blood, as isolated PBMCs, or as DNA extracted from either sample type. Of note for this clone: The clone's antigen remains unknown. No much larger clonotype is one base removed from it; base qualities were not supplied.

The immunoSEQ Assay, a bias-controlled multiplex PCR, was used to amplify TCRbeta CDR3 regions from genomic DNA. As for how the authors treated the data: The number of nucleated cells in each sample was estimated by amplification of reference gene primers within the assay. To quantify the absolute abundance of each unique TCRbeta CDR3 rearrangement, sequence reads were collapsed and filtered. For each sample, productive Simpson clonality was calculated as the square root of Simpson's diversity index over productive rearrangements. Sourced from immuneACCESS, this table was stored by TCRdb with only in-frame sequences that have V and J called. A share of the clones is absent; for the studies checked, an unresolved V gene accounts for under half, and the remainder has no known explanation. From that table come the V and J calls and clone size; the DNA was used to work out D and trimming. Across this sample there are about 230,000 clones, with approximately 80% seen only once. The ten largest clones add up to under 30% of the sample.

The germline V end is reduced by 7 bases and the J end by 3 bases; junction bases left unmatched: 9. The germline V gene yields MNHEY for CDR1 and SVGAGI for CDR2. From its cysteine to its phenylalanine, the CDR3 spans 14 amino acids. Of the read, only the CDR3 DNA is kept; its 42 bases are in frame from base 1. This sequence uses TRBV6-5 and TRBJ2-7; 7 nucleotides in the junction match TRBD2. This sequence originates from a man in his forties with acute or convalescent COVID-19. The sequenced sample was peripheral blood. The sequenced DNA: TGTGCCAGCACTTTTATGCGGGAGATCTACGAGCAGTACTTC. Its protein reads: CASTFMREIYEQYF.